This TCR beta chain emerged from a study of T-cell reconstitution after alpha-beta-depleted transplantation in children. This clonotype came up many times. Researchers prepared the TCRbeta library using unique molecular identifiers, the study reports. TCRdb re-called the PCR reads with MiXCR, one entry per CDR3 protein. The table lists roughly 220,000 distinct CDR3 sequences, around 12% of them singletons. This CDR3 has 11 residues. The V end lost 5 bases, the J end lost 7 bases, and 6 bases lay between the germline ends. Germline CDR1 and CDR2: SGHTA and FQGTGA. The chain is built from TRBV7-3 and TRBJ2-1, with TRBD1 as a possible D gene (5 bases). The source of this sequence is a human donor who donated a stem cell graft to a child with acute lymphoblastic leukemia. The input for sequencing was PBMCs from the stem cell graft donor, taken from the stem cell graft. The CDR3 reads CASSPGNEQFF. CDR3 sequence (DNA): TGTGCCAGCAGCCCAGGGAATGAGCAGTTCTTC.